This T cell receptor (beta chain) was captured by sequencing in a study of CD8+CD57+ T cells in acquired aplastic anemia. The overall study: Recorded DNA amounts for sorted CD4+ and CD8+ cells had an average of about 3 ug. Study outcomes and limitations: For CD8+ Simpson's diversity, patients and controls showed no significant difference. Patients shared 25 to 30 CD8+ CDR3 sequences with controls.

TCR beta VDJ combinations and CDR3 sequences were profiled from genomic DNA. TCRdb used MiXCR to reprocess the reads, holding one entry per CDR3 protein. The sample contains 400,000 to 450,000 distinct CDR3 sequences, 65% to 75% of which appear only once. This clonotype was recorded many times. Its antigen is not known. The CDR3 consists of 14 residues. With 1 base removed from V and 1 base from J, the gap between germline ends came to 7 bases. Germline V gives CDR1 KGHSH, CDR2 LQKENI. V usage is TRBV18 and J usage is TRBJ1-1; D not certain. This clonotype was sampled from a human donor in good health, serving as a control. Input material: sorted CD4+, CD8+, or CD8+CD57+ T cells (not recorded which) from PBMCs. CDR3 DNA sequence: TGTGCCAGCTCACCACTTCGGGGGAACACTGAAGCTTTCTTT. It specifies CASSPLRGNTEAFF.